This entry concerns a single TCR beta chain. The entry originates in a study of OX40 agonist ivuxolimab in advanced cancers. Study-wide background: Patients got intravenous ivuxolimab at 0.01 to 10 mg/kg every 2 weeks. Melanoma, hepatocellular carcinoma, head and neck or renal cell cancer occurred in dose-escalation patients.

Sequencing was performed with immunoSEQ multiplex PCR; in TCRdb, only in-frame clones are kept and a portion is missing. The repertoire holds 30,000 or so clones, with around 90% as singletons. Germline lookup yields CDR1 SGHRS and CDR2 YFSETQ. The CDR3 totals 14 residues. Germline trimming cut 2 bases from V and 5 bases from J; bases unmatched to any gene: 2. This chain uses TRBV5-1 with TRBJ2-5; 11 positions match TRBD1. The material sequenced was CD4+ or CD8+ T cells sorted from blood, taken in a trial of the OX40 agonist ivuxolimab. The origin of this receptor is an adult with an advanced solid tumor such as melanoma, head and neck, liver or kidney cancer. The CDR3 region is CASSFGQGAETQYF. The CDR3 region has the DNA TGCGCCAGCAGCTTCGGACAGGGGGCGGAGACCCAGTACTTC.